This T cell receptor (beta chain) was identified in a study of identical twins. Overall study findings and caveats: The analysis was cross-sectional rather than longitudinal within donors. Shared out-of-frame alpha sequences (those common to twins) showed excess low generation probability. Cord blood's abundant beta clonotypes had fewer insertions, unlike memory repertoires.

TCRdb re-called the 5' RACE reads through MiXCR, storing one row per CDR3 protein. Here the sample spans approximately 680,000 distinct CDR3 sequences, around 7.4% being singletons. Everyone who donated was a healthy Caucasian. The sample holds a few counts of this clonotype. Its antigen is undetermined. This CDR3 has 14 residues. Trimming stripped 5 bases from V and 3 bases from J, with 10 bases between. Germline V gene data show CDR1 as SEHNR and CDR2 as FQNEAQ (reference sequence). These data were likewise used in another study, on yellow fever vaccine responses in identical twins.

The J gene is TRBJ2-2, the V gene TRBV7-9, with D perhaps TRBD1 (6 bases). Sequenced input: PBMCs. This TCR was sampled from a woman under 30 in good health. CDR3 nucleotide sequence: TGTGCCAGCAGCCGGGACACATACACCGGGGAGCTGTTTTTT. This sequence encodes CASSRDTYTGELFF. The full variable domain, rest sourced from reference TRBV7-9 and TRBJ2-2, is DTGVSQNPRHKITKRGQNVTFRCDPISEHNRLYWYRQTLGQGPEFLTYFQNEAQLEKSRLLSDRFSAERPKGSFSTLEIQRTEQGDSAMYLCASSRDTYTGELFFGEGSRLTVL.